The present T cell receptor beta chain was sequenced within a study of cytomegalovirus exposure and HLA in healthy donors. Study-wide background: Early released data comprised around 80 million unique TCRs from HLA-typed donors. Notes on the study in general: As immune exposure information, only CMV serostatus was available. The investigators catalogued 180 or so TCR beta chains as cytomegalovirus-associated.

Comment on this clone: Its antigen remains unknown.

This CDR3 spans 15 amino acids. Germline CDR1 and CDR2: SGHDT and YYEEEE. All donors participated as healthy donors of bone marrow. The study ran its PCR with 60 Vbeta and 13 Jbeta primers. Method: immunoSEQ multiplex PCR; TCRdb's copy keeps in-frame clones and lacks some. This sample yields 200,000 or so clones, of which about 76% are seen a single time; approximately 0.4% belongs to the top ten. The V call is TRBV5-6, the J call TRBJ2-5; TRBD1 aligns across 9 bases. The J call may be in error: the DNA end matches TRBJ2-7 better. Sequenced sample: PBMCs. The clonotype originates from a male donor in good health and CMV-seropositive. CDR3 region: CASSPQGAGRYEQYF. The CDR3 DNA is TGTGCCAGCAGCCCACAGGGGGCGGGAAGGTACGAGCAGTACTTC.